This paragraph reports one T cell receptor beta chain. What it binds is unknown. The data derive from a study of T-cell memory formation after mild COVID-19. Findings of the study overall: The main location of contracting CD4+ clones was CM and EM, and that of contracting CD8+ clones was EMRA. Day 15 to 85 contractors were CD4/CD8 balanced; later expanders leaned CD4+.

Germline V gives CDR1 SGHAT, CDR2 FQNNGV. The CDR3 extends over 16 amino acids. V gave up 4 bases and J gave up 6 bases, with 19 bases separating them. TCRdb called the 5' RACE reads again in MiXCR, with one record for every CDR3 protein. The sample holds about 320,000 distinct CDR3 sequences, more than 13% seen once. Sequenced input: PBMCs or a T cell subset sorted from them (not recorded which). This clonotype was obtained from a man aged 18 to 30 who had mild COVID-19 (a few samples of this study predate the infection). Cell type and time point are not known. The chain uses TRBV11-2 and TRBJ2-4; D assignment may be TRBD1 or TRBD2 (7 bases each). The chain's CDR3 is CASSSYRGRGVNIQYF. DNA for the CDR3: TGTGCCAGCAGCTCCTACAGGGGACGGGGGGTAAACATTCAGTACTTC.